This section outlines one TCR beta chain sequence together with its context. The sample belongs to a study of OX40 agonist ivuxolimab in advanced cancers. TCRdb keeps only in-frame clones here, not all; method: immunoSEQ multiplex PCR. The table includes fewer than 65,000 clones, over 80% detected once. The CDR3 has 12 residues. Between the trimmed V and J ends, which lost 4 bases and 6 bases, there was a span of 10 bases. Per the germline V gene, CDR1 is MDHEN and CDR2 is SYDVKM. Material: CD4+ or CD8+ T cells sorted from blood, obtained in a trial of the OX40 agonist ivuxolimab. The V gene is TRBV28, the J gene TRBJ2-7, with TRBD1 as a possible D gene (5 bases). The sequence was collected from an adult with an advanced solid tumor such as melanoma, head and neck, liver or kidney cancer. DNA for the CDR3: TGTGCCAGCAGTTGGAACAGGCCCGAGCAGTACTTC. Protein product: CASSWNRPEQYF.